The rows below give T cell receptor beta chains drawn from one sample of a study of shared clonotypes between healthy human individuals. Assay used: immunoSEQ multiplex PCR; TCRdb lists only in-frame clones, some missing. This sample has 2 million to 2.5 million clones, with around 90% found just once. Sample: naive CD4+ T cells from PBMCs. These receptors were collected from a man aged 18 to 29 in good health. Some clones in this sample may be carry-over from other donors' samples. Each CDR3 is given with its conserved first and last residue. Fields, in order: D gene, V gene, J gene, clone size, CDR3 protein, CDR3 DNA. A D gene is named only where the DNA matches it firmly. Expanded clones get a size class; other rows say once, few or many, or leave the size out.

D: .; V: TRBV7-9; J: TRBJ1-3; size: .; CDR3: CASSSNSGNTIYF; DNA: TGTGCCAGCAGCTCGAACTCTGGAAACACCATATATTTT
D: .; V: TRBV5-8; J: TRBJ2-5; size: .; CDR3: CASRQTQETQYF; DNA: TGTGCCAGCAGACAGACGCAAGAGACCCAGTACTTC
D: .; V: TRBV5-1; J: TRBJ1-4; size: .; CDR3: CASSLGQVREKLFF; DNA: TGCGCCAGCAGCTTGGGACAAGTACGTGAAAAACTGTTTTTT
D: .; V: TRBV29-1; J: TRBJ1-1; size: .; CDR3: CSVERVLNTEAFF; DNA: TGCAGCGTTGAAAGGGTTTTGAACACTGAAGCTTTCTTT
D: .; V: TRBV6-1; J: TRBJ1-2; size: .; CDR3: CASSPGEEIGYTF; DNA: TGTGCCAGCAGTCCAGGGGAGGAGATCGGCTACACCTTC
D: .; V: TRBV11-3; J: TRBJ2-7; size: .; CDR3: CASSPALGQNEQYF; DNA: TGTGCCAGCAGCCCAGCCCTCGGACAGAACGAGCAGTACTTC
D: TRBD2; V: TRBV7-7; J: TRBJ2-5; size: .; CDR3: CASSLVASGSWETQYF; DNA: TGTGCCAGCAGCTTAGTAGCTAGCGGGAGTTGGGAGACCCAGTACTTC
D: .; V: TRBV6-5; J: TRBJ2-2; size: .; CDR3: CASREWREIGELFF; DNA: TGTGCCAGCAGGGAATGGAGGGAGATCGGGGAGCTGTTTTTT
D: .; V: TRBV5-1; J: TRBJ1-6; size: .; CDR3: CASSLGGPWAPLHF; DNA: TGCGCCAGCAGCTTGGGAGGACCTTGGGCTCCCCTCCACTTT
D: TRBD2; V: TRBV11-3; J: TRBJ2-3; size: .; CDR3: CASSLGPSGARPSTDTQYF; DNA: TGTGCCAGCAGCTTAGGCCCTAGCGGGGCAAGGCCTAGCACAGATACGCAGTATTTT
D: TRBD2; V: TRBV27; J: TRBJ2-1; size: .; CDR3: CASSSGEGRNEQFF; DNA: TGTGCCAGCAGTTCCGGGGAGGGCCGCAATGAGCAGTTCTTC
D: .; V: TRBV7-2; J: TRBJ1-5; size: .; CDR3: CASSAVPQQPQHF; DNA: TGTGCCAGCAGCGCCGTTCCTCAGCAGCCCCAGCATTTT
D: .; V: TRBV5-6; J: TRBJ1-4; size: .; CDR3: CASSLGSATNEKLFF; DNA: TGTGCCAGCAGCTTGGGGTCAGCAACTAATGAAAAACTGTTTTTT
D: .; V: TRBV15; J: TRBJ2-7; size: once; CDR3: CATSRWGSYEQYF; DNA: TGTGCCACCAGCAGATGGGGCAGCTACGAGCAGTACTTC
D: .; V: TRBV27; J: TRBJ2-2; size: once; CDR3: CASSLGDRLGDTGELFF; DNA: TGTGCCAGCAGTTTAGGTGACAGGCTGGGGGACACCGGGGAGCTGTTTTTT
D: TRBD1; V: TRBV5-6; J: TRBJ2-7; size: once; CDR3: CASSIRTGQEYF; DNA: TGTGCCAGCAGCATTCGGACAGGGCAGGAGTACTTC
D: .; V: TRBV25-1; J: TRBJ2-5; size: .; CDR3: CASSVFAGDGQETQYF; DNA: TGTGCCAGCAGTGTCTTCGCAGGGGATGGCCAAGAGACCCAGTACTTC
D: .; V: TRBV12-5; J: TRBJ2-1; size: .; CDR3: CASGLVWGSGRINEQFF; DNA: TGTGCTAGTGGTTTGGTATGGGGTAGCGGCAGGATCAATGAGCAGTTCTTC
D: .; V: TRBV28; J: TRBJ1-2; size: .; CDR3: CASSLQGLLRGYTF; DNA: TGTGCCAGCAGTCTACAGGGTCTTCTGCGTGGCTACACCTTC
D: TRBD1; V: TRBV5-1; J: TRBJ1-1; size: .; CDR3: CASSWGTGGGRGAFF; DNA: TGCGCCAGCAGCTGGGGGACAGGGGGAGGTCGAGGAGCTTTCTTT
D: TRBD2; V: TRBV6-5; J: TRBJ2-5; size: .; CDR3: CASSSPGLGQETQYF; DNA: TGTGCCAGCAGCTCCCCGGGACTAGGTCAAGAGACCCAGTACTTC
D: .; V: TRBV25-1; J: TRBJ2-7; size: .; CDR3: CASSTGTLYEQYF; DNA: TGTGCCAGCAGCACCGGGACACTCTACGAGCAGTACTTC
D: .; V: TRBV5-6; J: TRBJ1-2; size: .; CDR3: CASSRRQALYGYTF; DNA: TGTGCCAGCAGCCGGAGACAGGCGCTCTATGGCTACACCTTC
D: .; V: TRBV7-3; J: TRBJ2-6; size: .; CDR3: CASSSRGGGAGANVLTF; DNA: TGTGCCAGCAGCTCCCGTGGGGGGGGCGCTGGGGCCAACGTCCTGACTTTC
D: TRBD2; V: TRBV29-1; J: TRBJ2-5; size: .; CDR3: CSVMAGGETQYF; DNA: TGCAGCGTTATGGCGGGAGGAGAGACCCAGTACTTC
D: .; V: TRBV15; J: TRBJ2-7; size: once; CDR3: CATSRESYSSYEQYF; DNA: TGTGCCACCAGCAGAGAAAGCTATAGCTCCTACGAGCAGTACTTC
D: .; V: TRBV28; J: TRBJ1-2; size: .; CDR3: CAARLTENYGYTF; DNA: TGTGCCGCCAGACTAACCGAGAACTATGGCTACACCTTC
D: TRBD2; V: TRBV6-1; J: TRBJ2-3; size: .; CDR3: CASRELAGATDTQYF; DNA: TGTGCCAGCAGGGAACTAGCGGGAGCCACAGATACGCAGTATTTT
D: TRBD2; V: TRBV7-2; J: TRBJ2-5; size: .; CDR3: CASSLGTSGKETQYF; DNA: TGTGCCAGCAGCTTAGGGACTAGCGGAAAAGAGACCCAGTACTTC
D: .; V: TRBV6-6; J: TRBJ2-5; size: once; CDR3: CASSLGGRVETQYF; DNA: TGTGCCAGCAGCCTCGGGGGAAGAGTCGAGACCCAGTACTTC
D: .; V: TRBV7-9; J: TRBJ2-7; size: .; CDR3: CASSPPTGLKSYEQYF; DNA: TGTGCCAGCAGCCCCCCGACAGGTCTGAAATCCTACGAGCAGTACTTC